These 22 T cell receptor beta chains originate from one sample sequenced in a study of vaccination and CD4 T cells after COVID-19. Treatment meaning: roughly 10-day PBMC culture with coronavirus spike peptide pools or control peptides (ViraFEST assay). Cultured CD4+ T cell DNA underwent sequencing with the Oncomine TCR Beta short-read assay. TCRdb passed the PCR reads through MiXCR, listing each CDR3 protein once. The sample includes about 7,000 distinct CDR3 sequences, around three fifths of them seen just once. The antigens of these receptors remain unknown. Material for sequencing was CD4+ T cells from blood, cultured in vitro. These receptors originate from a human donor who had recovered from COVID-19.

This clonotype occurred a few times. J is TRBJ2-7 and V is TRBV5-1; D is ambiguous. The CDR3 runs 13 residues. The V end lost 0 bases, the J end lost 3 bases, and 7 bases lay between the germline ends. CDR1 is SGHRS, CDR2 YFSETQ, per germline. The CDR3: CASSLVPIYEQYF. CDR3 DNA: TGCGCCAGCAGCTTGGTCCCGATCTACGAGCAGTACTTC.

The chain recombines TRBV9 with TRBJ2-7, with TRBD1 matching 11 bases. The CDR3 runs 14 residues. Germline values: CDR1 SGDLS, CDR2 YYNGEE. The V gene end was trimmed by 3 bases and the J gene end by 6 bases; junction bases not matched to a gene: 5. The CDR3 loop reads CASSEAGTGGEQYF. The CDR3 DNA sequence: TGTGCCAGCAGCGAGGCCGGGACAGGGGGCGAGCAGTACTTC.

The rearrangement uses TRBV20-1 and TRBJ2-7, with 12 bases lining up with TRBD2. V was pared by 4 bases and J by 10 bases, with 14 bases of the junction left unmatched. Germline V lookup: CDR1 DFQATT, CDR2 SNEGSKA (reference sequence). This CDR3 is 15 amino acids long. The CDR3 coding sequence is TGCAGTGCTACCGATCGGCGGCTAGCGGGAGGGAAACAGTACTTC. Protein: CSATDRRLAGGKQYF.

This clonotype was found once. The genes are TRBV20-1 and TRBJ1-5; no firm D call. V was cut by 2 bases and J by 4 bases, with 6 bases left in between. In germline, CDR1 is DFQATT, CDR2 SNEGSKA (reference sequence). The CDR3 spans 12 residues. Written as DNA, the CDR3 is TGCAGTGCTAGACGAGGTAATCAGCCCCAGCATTTT. It specifies CSARRGNQPQHF.

V gene TRBV20-1 combines with J gene TRBJ2-1, with D perhaps TRBD2 (6 bases). CDR1 is DFQATT, CDR2 SNEGSKA, per germline (reference sequence). V was pared by 6 bases and J by 2 bases, with 17 bases between. The CDR3 spans 15 residues. CDR3 sequence: CSAPGRLAPYNEQFF. The CDR3 region has the DNA TGCAGTGCCCCGGGGAGGCTAGCGCCCTACAATGAGCAGTTCTTC.

The chain has TRBV19 and TRBJ2-1, with TRBD2 matching over 11 bases. The CDR3 sequence is 15 residues long. Germline CDR1 reads LNHDA; CDR2 reads SQIVND (reference sequence). Trimming cost V 5 bases and J 5 bases; bases outside gene matches: 5. CDR3 bases: TGTGCCAGTAGTCCGGGGACTAGCGGTAACAATGAGCAGTTCTTC. Its protein product is CASSPGTSGNNEQFF.

This rearrangement joins TRBV15 to TRBJ1-2; unclear D gene. Germline lookup yields CDR1 LNHNV and CDR2 YYDKDF (reference sequence). V dropped 0 bases and J dropped 4 bases, with 9 bases sitting between them. The CDR3 contains 14 residues. The CDR3 spells CATSRDTGLYGYTF. In nucleotides, the CDR3 is TGTGCCACCAGCAGAGATACCGGACTCTATGGCTACACCTTC.

The chain couples TRBV6-4 to TRBJ2-5; 9 nucleotides agree with TRBD2. The CDR3 extends over 15 amino acids. Germline V gives CDR1 MRHNA, CDR2 SNTAGT. V shed 2 bases and J 7 bases; nucleotides not matched to a gene: 8. CDR3 nucleotide sequence: TGTGCCAGCAGTGACCCAGCGGGAGGATCTGGGACCCAGTACTTC. Protein product: CASSDPAGGSGTQYF.

This clonotype has a single count. This chain links TRBV6-2 or TRBV6-3 with TRBJ2-4; no definite D call. Trimming pared 6 bases from V and 15 bases from J, leaving 21 bases between. Germline V gene data show CDR1 as MNHEY and CDR2 as SVGEGT. The CDR3 has 13 amino acids. In nucleotides, the CDR3 is TGTGCCAGCAGAGATAACGAAGGCCCTCTGGGGTACTTC. Translation gives CASRDNEGPLGYF.

CDR3 sequence (DNA): TGTGCCAGCAGCTTTCGCGGGGGGGCGGGCGAGCAGTACTTC. Amino acid sequence: CASSFRGGAGEQYF. This chain links TRBV7-2 with TRBJ2-7, with 9 nucleotides matching TRBD2. The ends lost 3 bases at V and 6 bases at J; junction bases unmatched: 6. Looked up from germline, CDR1 is SGHTA and CDR2 is FQGNSA. The CDR3 is made up of 14 amino acids.

V is TRBV6-1 and J is TRBJ1-1; a possible D gene is TRBD1 (5 bases). The CDR3 covers 14 residues. The germline V and J ends were trimmed by 6 bases and 3 bases, with 14 bases remaining between them. CDR1 and CDR2 from the germline V gene are MNHNS and SASEGT. The CDR3 nucleotides are TGTGCCAGCAGCCGAGCTGGGGCCGACACTGAAGCTTTCTTT. Its protein product is CASSRAGADTEAFF.

The chain is built from TRBV7-2 and TRBJ2-7; 7 bases are shared with TRBD2. After removal of 3 bases from V and 6 bases from J, the junction contained 14 bases not matched to a gene. There are 16 residues in the CDR3. Germline lookup yields CDR1 SGHTA and CDR2 FQGNSA. The CDR3 loop reads CASSFPGGSTLGEQYF. CDR3 nucleotides: TGTGCCAGCAGCTTTCCTGGCGGGAGCACGCTAGGCGAGCAGTACTTC.

This clonotype was observed a handful of times. The chain joins TRBV7-9 to TRBJ1-2, with D tentatively TRBD1 (6 bases). Germline CDR1 reads SEHNR; CDR2 reads FQNEAQ (reference sequence). The length of the CDR3 is 15 residues. V lost 5 bases, J lost 3 bases, and 16 bases lay in between. CDR3 in DNA: TGTGCCAGCAGCCCCCCAGGGACACCCTACTATGGCTACACCTTC. It specifies CASSPPGTPYYGYTF.

This chain connects TRBV5-4 to TRBJ1-2, with D maybe TRBD1 (6 bases). The CDR3 contains 13 residues. Germline V lookup: CDR1 SGHNT, CDR2 YYREEE (reference sequence). Trimming pared 4 bases from V and 8 bases from J, leaving 15 bases between. CDR3 DNA sequence: TGTGCCAGCAGCCCGGACAGAGTCGGGGGCTACACCTTC. Translation: CASSPDRVGGYTF.

By sample share, this clonotype is large (0.1 to 1%). This chain uses TRBV7-2 with TRBJ2-5; 9 nucleotides agree with TRBD2. Germline assignment: CDR1 SGHTA and CDR2 FQGNSA. The CDR3 extends over 16 amino acids. After removal of 1 base from V and 4 bases from J, the junction contained 7 bases not matched to a gene. In nucleotides, the CDR3 is TGTGCCAGCAGCTTAGGTTTAGCGGGAGCGGGAGAGACCCAGTACTTC. Protein sequence: CASSLGLAGAGETQYF. Variable domain in full (rest from reference TRBV7-2 and TRBJ2-5): GAGVSQSPSNKVTEKGKDVELRCDPISGHTALYWYRQSLGQGLEFLIYFQGNSAPDKSGLPSDRFSAERTGGSVSTLTIQRTQQEDSAVYLCASSLGLAGAGETQYFGPGTRLLVL.

This clonotype was recorded once. The rearrangement joins TRBV19 to TRBJ1-1; D is undetermined. Germline CDR1 and CDR2: LNHDA and SQIVND (reference sequence). Trimming left V 7 bases short and J 5 bases short, with 17 bases between. The CDR3 totals 14 residues. The CDR3 nucleotides are TGTGCCAGTATAGACCGCGACATTGAGACTGAAGCTTTCTTT. Amino acid sequence: CASIDRDIETEAFF. The full variable domain, completed using reference TRBV19 and TRBJ1-1, is DGGITQSPKYLFRKEGQNVTLSCEQNLNHDAMYWYRQDPGQGLRLIYYSQIVNDFQKGDIAEGYSVSREKKESFPLTVTSAQKNPTAFYLCASIDRDIETEAFFGQGTRLTVV.

This clonotype was seen only once. The CDR3 bases are TGTGCCACCAAGGAACACTGGGGGGCCTACGAGCAGTACTTC. Translated, it gives CATKEHWGAYEQYF. This chain uses TRBV19 with TRBJ2-7; D might be TRBD2 (6 bases). Per germline, CDR1 LNHDA and CDR2 SQIVND (reference sequence). V was trimmed by 10 bases and J by 2 bases, leaving 18 bases between them. This CDR3 is 14 amino acids long. Using reference TRBV19 and TRBJ2-7 for the parts outside the CDR3, the full variable domain is DGGITQSPKYLFRKEGQNVTLSCEQNLNHDAMYWYRQDPGQGLRLIYYSQIVNDFQKGDIAEGYSVSREKKESFPLTVTSAQKNPTAFYLCATKEHWGAYEQYFGPGTRLTVT.

Only a few counts were recorded for this clonotype. The rearrangement joins TRBV2 to TRBJ2-2; 7 nucleotides align to TRBD1. CDR3 length equals 13 residues. Germline CDR1 and CDR2: SNHLY and FYNNEI. Unmatched junction bases numbered 6, after V lost 7 bases and J lost 7 bases. The CDR3 DNA is TGTGCCAGCACCTCCACAGGGGTCGGGGAGCTGTTTTTT. It translates to CASTSTGVGELFF.

The chain recombines TRBV7-8 with TRBJ2-7; 9 bases line up with TRBD1. V gave up 1 base and J gave up 3 bases; unmatched junction bases: 4. The CDR3 runs to 15 residues. The germline gives CDR1 SGHVS, CDR2 FQNEAQ. Here the CDR3 reads CASSLGGTGIYEQYF. CDR3 in DNA: TGTGCCAGCAGCTTAGGGGGGACAGGGATCTACGAGCAGTACTTC.

The chain is built from TRBV20-1 and TRBJ2-3, with D perhaps TRBD2 (7 bases). This CDR3 region has 14 residues. The germline gives CDR1 DFQATT, CDR2 SNEGSKA (reference sequence). Between the trimmed V and J ends, which lost 4 bases and 5 bases, there was a span of 16 bases. CDR3 amino acids: CSAIRGGAEDTQYF. In DNA form, the CDR3 reads TGCAGTGCTATAAGGGGGGGGGCCGAAGATACGCAGTATTTT.

This clonotype occurred a few times. This rearrangement joins TRBV7-2 to TRBJ1-1, with no clear D. The CDR3 has 13 residues. Germline loops: CDR1 SGHTA, CDR2 FQGNSA. V shed 3 bases and J shed 4 bases, with 9 bases lying between them. This chain's CDR3 is CASSFSLITEAFF. The CDR3 nucleotides read TGTGCCAGCAGCTTCTCCCTTATCACTGAAGCTTTCTTT. Variable domain in full (rest from reference TRBV7-2 and TRBJ1-1): GAGVSQSPSNKVTEKGKDVELRCDPISGHTALYWYRQSLGQGLEFLIYFQGNSAPDKSGLPSDRFSAERTGGSVSTLTIQRTQQEDSAVYLCASSFSLITEAFFGQGTRLTVV.

V is TRBV7-2 and J is TRBJ1-2; D unresolved. The CDR3 is 13 amino acids. Trimming removed 5 bases at V and 1 base at J, with 8 bases between. CDR1 SGHTA and CDR2 FQGNSA come from the germline V gene. DNA of the CDR3: TGTGCCAGCAGCACGGACCATAACTATGGCTACACCTTC. This gives the protein CASSTDHNYGYTF.